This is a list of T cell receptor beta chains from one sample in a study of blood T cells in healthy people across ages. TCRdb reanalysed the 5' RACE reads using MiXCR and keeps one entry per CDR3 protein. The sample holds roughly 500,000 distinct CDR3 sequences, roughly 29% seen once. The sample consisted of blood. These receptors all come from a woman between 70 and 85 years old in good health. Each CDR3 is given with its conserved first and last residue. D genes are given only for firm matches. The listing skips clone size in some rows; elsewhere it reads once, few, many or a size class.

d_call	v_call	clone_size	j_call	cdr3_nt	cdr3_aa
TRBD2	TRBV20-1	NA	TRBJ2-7	TGCAGTGCTACCAGAGAAGCGGGGCAAACCTACGAGCAGTACTTC	CSATREAGQTYEQYF
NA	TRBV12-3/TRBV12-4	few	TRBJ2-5	TGTGCCAGCGGCCTGGGCGGAGAGACCCAGTACTTC	CASGLGGETQYF
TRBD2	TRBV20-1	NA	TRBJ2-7	TGCAGTGCTAGAGATATAGGGACTAGCGGGAATGAGCAGTACTTC	CSARDIGTSGNEQYF
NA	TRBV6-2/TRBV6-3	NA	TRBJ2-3	TGTGCCAGCAGAAGAGGACAGAGCACAGATACGCAGTATTTT	CASRRGQSTDTQYF
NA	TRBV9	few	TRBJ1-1	TGTGCCAGCAGCGTGGAGAACACTGAAGCTTTCTTT	CASSVENTEAFF
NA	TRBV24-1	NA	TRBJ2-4	TGTGCCACCAGTGATTCAGGGGCCGGCAAAAACATTCAGTACTTC	CATSDSGAGKNIQYF
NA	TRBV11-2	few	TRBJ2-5	TGTGCCAGCAGCTTCTCCGGCCCAAGAGAGACCCAGTACTTC	CASSFSGPRETQYF
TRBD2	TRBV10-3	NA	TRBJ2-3	TGTGCCATCAGCGACGGACTAGGGGAAACAGATACGCAGTATTTT	CAISDGLGETDTQYF
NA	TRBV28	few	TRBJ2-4	TGTGCCAGCAGTCTGCCCCTTCCAAACATTCAGTACTTC	CASSLPLPNIQYF
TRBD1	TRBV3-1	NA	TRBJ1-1	TGTGCCAGCAGCCCCCGGGACAGGGCGGGAGGCACTGAAGCTTTCTTT	CASSPRDRAGGTEAFF
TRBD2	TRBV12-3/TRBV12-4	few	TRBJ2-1	TGTGCCAGCAGTCGAGCGGGGGGAGCCTACAATGAGCAGTTCTTC	CASSRAGGAYNEQFF
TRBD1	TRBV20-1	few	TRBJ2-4	TGCAGTGCTAAGCAGGGGGCCGGCAAAAACATTCAGTACTTC	CSAKQGAGKNIQYF
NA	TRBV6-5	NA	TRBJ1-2	TGTGCCAGCAGTTACTCGCGGGTCGATATTCGGGGCTACACCTTC	CASSYSRVDIRGYTF
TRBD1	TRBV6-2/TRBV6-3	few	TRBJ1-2	TGTGCCAGCAGGCGAGGACCGGGACAGGGAACGGGCTATGGCTACACCTTC	CASRRGPGQGTGYGYTF